This passage covers 31 T cell receptor beta chains from one sample sequenced in a study of cytomegalovirus exposure and HLA in healthy donors. PCR used 60 Vbeta primers and 13 Jbeta primers. Measured with immunoSEQ multiplex PCR; TCRdb has only the in-frame clones, and not every one. The top ten clones hold approximately 7% of a sample with 160,000 or so clones, around 72% of them seen once. Sequenced: PBMCs. These receptors were taken from a woman in her thirties or forties in good health and CMV-seropositive.

CDR3 nucleotide sequence: TGTGCCAGCAGCCAAGACAGGGGCCCAATGAACACTGAAGCTTTCTTT. It yields the protein CASSQDRGPMNTEAFF. This rearrangement joins TRBV11-3 to TRBJ1-1, with 8 bases lining up with TRBD1. The CDR3 loop spans 16 amino acids. Losses at the gene ends were 5 bases for V and 0 bases for J; bases not matched to a gene: 8. Per germline, CDR1 SGHNT and CDR2 YENEEA.

This clone has a single count. The gene calls are TRBV5-1 and TRBJ1-1; 7 nucleotides agree with TRBD1. The V gene's germline CDR1 is SGHRS and CDR2 YFSETQ. The CDR3 contains 13 residues. The V segment lost 7 bases and the J segment 4 bases; nucleotides outside the gene matches: 7. The CDR3 DNA is TGCGCCAGCGCCAGACAGGGAATCACTGAAGCTTTCTTT. This gives the protein CASARQGITEAFF.

The V and J genes are TRBV4-1 and TRBJ2-1, with TRBD1 matching 7 bases. Per germline, CDR1 MGHRA and CDR2 YSYEKL. V dropped 1 base and J dropped 5; count of bases not matched to a gene: 14. This CDR3 comprises 18 residues. CDR3 in DNA: TGCGCCAGCAGCCAAGCGTCCGGGTCGGGACAGAGAGACAATGAGCAGTTCTTC. This codes for CASSQASGSGQRDNEQFF.

The chain is built from TRBV7-8 and TRBJ2-7; 7 bases agree with TRBD2. V gave up 2 bases and J gave up 2 bases; unmatched junction bases: 6. This CDR3 region has 15 residues. Germline V gene lookup returns CDR1 SGHVS and CDR2 FQNEAQ. CDR3 sequence reads: CASSLRDYSPYEQYF. CDR3 nucleotides: TGTGCCAGCAGCTTAAGGGACTACTCGCCCTACGAGCAGTACTTC. The full variable domain, completed using reference TRBV7-8 and TRBJ2-7, is GAGVSQSPRYKVAKRGQDVALRCDPISGHVSLFWYQQALGQGPEFLTYFQNEAQLDKSGLPSDRFFAERPEGSVSTLKIQRTQQEDSAVYLCASSLRDYSPYEQYFGPGTRLTVT.

The V call is TRBV30, the J call TRBJ1-5; D perhaps matches TRBD1 (6 bases). V dropped 7 bases and J dropped 1 base, with 14 bases sitting between them. The CDR3 spans 14 residues. CDR1 and CDR2 (germline): GTSNPN, SVGIG (reference sequence). The CDR3 sequence: CAYGGGGSNQPQHF. As DNA, the CDR3 is TGTGCCTACGGAGGGGGGGGGAGCAATCAGCCCCAGCATTTT.

This clone turned up a few times. J is TRBJ1-6 and V is TRBV6-5, with a tentative D call TRBD1 (5 bases). V was pared by 7 bases and J by 10 bases, with 14 bases between. In germline, CDR1 is MNHEY, CDR2 SVGAGI. This CDR3 is 13 amino acids long. The CDR3 nucleotides read TGTGCCAGCAAAAAGACAGTCACCTCACCCCTCCACTTT. It specifies CASKKTVTSPLHF.

The chain uses TRBV13 and TRBJ2-1; 8 nucleotides align to TRBD2. J was trimmed by 7 bases and V by 4 bases; bases with no gene match: 12. This CDR3 is 16 amino acids long. The germline V gene has CDR1 PRHDT and CDR2 FYEKMQ (reference sequence). The CDR3 nucleotides read TGTGCCAGCAGCTCTTTCCTCGGGGGGGCAGAAAATGAGCAGTTCTTC. This sequence encodes CASSSFLGGAENEQFF. The full variable domain, in which reference TRBV13 and TRBJ2-1 provide the parts outside the CDR3, is AAGVIQSPRHLIKEKRETATLKCYPIPRHDTVYWYQQGPGQDPQFLISFYEKMQSDKGSIPDRFSAQQFSDYHSELNMSSLELGDSALYFCASSSFLGGAENEQFFGPGTRLTVL.

The genes are TRBV18 and TRBJ1-3, with D unclear. Germline CDR1 reads KGHSH; CDR2 reads LQKENI. The CDR3 contains 15 residues. V lost 2 bases and J lost 8, with 16 bases in between. Written as DNA, the CDR3 is TGTGCCAGCTCACCAGAGATTACCAGGTGGGACACCATATATTTT. Protein sequence: CASSPEITRWDTIYF. Looking up the rest from reference TRBV18 and TRBJ1-3 gives the full variable domain: NAGVMQNPRHLVRRRGQEARLRCSPMKGHSHVYWYRQLPEEGLKFMVYLQKENIIDESGMPKERFSAEFPKEGPSILRIQQVVRGDSAAYFCASSPEITRWDTIYFGEGSWLTVV.

The chain is built from TRBV10-3 and TRBJ2-5, with 16 bases identical to TRBD2. Germline lookup yields CDR1 ENHRY and CDR2 SYGVKD. The junction had 9 bases not matched to a gene; V was cut back by 6 bases and J by 5 bases. The CDR3 consists of 17 residues. This CDR3 is CAISTGTSGGGWETQYF. The DNA of the CDR3 is TGTGCCATCAGCACCGGGACTAGCGGGGGGGGTTGGGAGACCCAGTACTTC.

In DNA form, the CDR3 reads TGTGCCAGCAGCCAAGCAGGGGTTGGAGGCTACACCTTC. It specifies CASSQAGVGGYTF. The rearrangement uses TRBV7-2 and TRBJ1-2; the D gene is possibly TRBD1 (6 bases). The CDR3 is 13 amino acids. V lost 5 bases to trimming and J lost 8 bases, with 15 bases between them. Germline V gene sequence: CDR1 SGHTA, CDR2 FQGNSA.

This clone was counted only a few times. The chain joins TRBV11-3 to TRBJ2-1, with 10 bases identical to TRBD2. This CDR3 comprises 15 residues. Germline values: CDR1 SGHNT, CDR2 YENEEA. J lost 8 bases, V lost 3 bases, and 7 bases had no gene match. The CDR3 is CASSLERGGQDEQFF. CDR3 sequence (DNA): TGTGCCAGCAGCTTGGAGCGGGGGGGCCAGGATGAGCAGTTCTTC.

This clone was found a few times. J is TRBJ1-2 and V is TRBV19; D not resolved. V lost 5 bases to trimming and J lost 5 bases, with 15 bases between them. The CDR3 consists of 14 residues. The germline gives CDR1 LNHDA, CDR2 SQIVND (reference sequence). The CDR3 reads CASSDQTRPYGYTF. The CDR3 DNA reads as TGTGCCAGTAGTGACCAGACAAGGCCTTATGGCTACACCTTC. Combining the CDR3 with reference TRBV19 and TRBJ1-2 gives the whole variable domain DGGITQSPKYLFRKEGQNVTLSCEQNLNHDAMYWYRQDPGQGLRLIYYSQIVNDFQKGDIAEGYSVSREKKESFPLTVTSAQKNPTAFYLCASSDQTRPYGYTFGSGTRLTVV.

The CDR3 DNA is TGTGCCAGCAGTAGCGATCCTGAGCAGTTCTTC. Encoded protein: CASSSDPEQFF. This sequence joins TRBV2 and TRBJ2-1, with D unresolved. Per germline, CDR1 SNHLY and CDR2 FYNNEI. V was clipped by 5 bases and J by 9 bases, with 8 bases between them. The CDR3 contains 11 residues.

The chain couples TRBV5-8 to TRBJ1-5, with 8 bases that match TRBD1. J lost 3 bases, V lost 4 bases, and 9 bases had no gene match. CDR3 length equals 16 residues. Germline V gene lookup returns CDR1 SGHTS and CDR2 YDEGEE. The CDR3 DNA reads TGTGCCAGCAGCGATCGGACAGGGCGTCACAATCAGCCCCAGCATTTT. Its translation is CASSDRTGRHNQPQHF. The full variable domain, completed using reference TRBV5-8 and TRBJ1-5, is EAGVTQSPTHLIKTRGQQATLRCSPISGHTSVYWYQQALGLGLQFLLWYDEGEERNRGNFPPRFSGRQFPNYSSELNVNALELEDSALYLCASSDRTGRHNQPQHFGDGTRLSIL.

For the CDR3, the DNA is TGTGCCAGCTCAGCATTACCTGGCGGGGCAGCCTACGAGCAGTACTTC. This encodes CASSALPGGAAYEQYF. The genes are TRBV18 and TRBJ2-7; tentatively, D is TRBD2 (6 bases). Trimming left V 5 bases short and J 2 bases short, with 19 bases between. The CDR3 has 16 amino acids. The germline CDR1 and CDR2 sequences are KGHSH and LQKENI.

The V gene is TRBV29-1, the J gene TRBJ1-1; 8 bases align to TRBD1. The J segment lost 0 bases and the V segment lost 4 bases, leaving 13 bases of the junction unmatched. Germline values: CDR1 SQVTM, CDR2 ANQGSEA. This CDR3 has 17 amino acids. The DNA of the CDR3 is TGCAGCGTTGCGAGGGCAGGGGGCGCCGTTATGAACACTGAAGCTTTCTTT. Amino acids: CSVARAGGAVMNTEAFF. Looking up the rest from reference TRBV29-1 and TRBJ1-1 gives the full variable domain: SAVISQKPSRDICQRGTSLTIQCQVDSQVTMMFWYRQQPGQSLTLIATANQGSEATYESGFVIDKFPISRPNLTFSTLTVSNMSPEDSSIYLCSVARAGGAVMNTEAFFGQGTRLTVV.

This clone has just a few counts. The chain recombines TRBV13 with TRBJ2-1; 9 nucleotides agree with TRBD1. This CDR3 comprises 19 residues. The trim removed 5 bases at V and 5 bases at J, leaving 19 bases unmatched. Germline V gene data show CDR1 as PRHDT and CDR2 as FYEKMQ (reference sequence). The CDR3 DNA reads TGTGCCAGCAGCGGGCCCGGTGGCCTACAGGGGGCGCCCGACAATGAGCAGTTCTTC. It specifies CASSGPGGLQGAPDNEQFF.

The chain carries TRBV5-4 and TRBJ2-3; 9 bases are shared with TRBD2. Losses at the gene ends were 9 bases for V and 3 bases for J; bases not matched to a gene: 14. CDR1 and CDR2 (germline): SGHNT, YYREEE (reference sequence). The length of the CDR3 is 16 residues. For the CDR3, the DNA is TGTGCCACCAAATCCGCTTTAGCGGGGGTTACAGATACGCAGTATTTT. Translated, it gives CATKSALAGVTDTQYF.

This clone came up once. The chain employs TRBV27 and TRBJ2-1; TRBD2 might be the D (6 bases). Trimming shortened V by 6 bases and J by 4 bases, and 7 bases separated the two germline ends. The CDR3 runs to 12 residues. Germline CDR1 is MNHEY and CDR2 is SMNVEV (reference sequence). The CDR3 region has the DNA TGTGCCAGCAGGGAGGGTTACAATGAGCAGTTCTTC. It yields the protein CASREGYNEQFF.

V and J are TRBV5-6 and TRBJ2-1; 8 nucleotides agree with TRBD2. The CDR3 contains 13 residues. Losses at the gene ends were 4 bases for V and 10 bases for J; bases not matched to a gene: 7. Germline V CDR1 and CDR2: SGHDT, YYEEEE. The CDR3 sequence is CASSRGRGGEQFF. CDR3 DNA: TGTGCCAGCAGCCGAGGCCGCGGGGGGGAGCAGTTCTTC.

This clone was observed a few times. The junction and the germline gene differ at one end; a read error may be behind it. The gene calls are TRBV7-2 and TRBJ2-3; 10 nucleotides align to TRBD2. The V gene's germline CDR1 is SGHTA and CDR2 FQGNSA. The CDR3 runs to 12 residues. The CDR3 DNA reads as TGTGCCAGCAGCCTAGCTAGCGGGGGGCAGTATTTT. The encoded protein is CASSLASGGQYF.

The rearrangement uses TRBV7-3 and TRBJ2-2; D is possibly TRBD1 (6 bases). The V gene lost 1 base and the J gene lost 5 bases, with 14 bases spanning the gap. CDR1 and CDR2 (germline): SGHTA, FQGTGA. The CDR3 has 16 amino acids. The DNA of the CDR3 is TGTGCCAGCAGCTTAAATGGGGGCAAATTAACCGGGGAGCTGTTTTTT. It translates to CASSLNGGKLTGELFF.

This clone was recorded only once. The chain is built from TRBV11-2 and TRBJ2-5, with unresolved D. This CDR3 contains 11 residues. Trimming stripped 2 bases from V and 5 bases from J, with 3 bases between. In germline, CDR1 is SGHAT, CDR2 FQNNGV. In DNA, the CDR3 is TGTGCCAGCAGCTTACTGGAGACCCAGTACTTC. Protein product: CASSLLETQYF.

This chain joins TRBV5-1 and TRBJ2-5; D remains unclear. From germline, CDR1 is SGHRS and CDR2 YFSETQ. The V and J ends lost 1 base and 1 base respectively, with 11 bases between them. This CDR3 is built from 15 residues. This chain's CDR3 is CASSLLGSPQETQYF. The CDR3 DNA follows: TGCGCCAGCAGCTTGTTGGGCTCCCCCCAAGAGACCCAGTACTTC.

This chain uses TRBV27 with TRBJ2-7, with 8 bases aligning to TRBD2. There are 13 residues in the CDR3. V shed 5 bases and J 2 bases; nucleotides not matched to a gene: 2. Looked up from germline, CDR1 is MNHEY and CDR2 is SMNVEV (reference sequence). The CDR3 here is CASSIAGPYEQYF. In DNA, the CDR3 is TGTGCCAGCAGTATAGCGGGGCCCTACGAGCAGTACTTC.

This clone appeared once. V usage is TRBV28 and J usage is TRBJ1-1, with unresolved D. Germline V gene lookup returns CDR1 MDHEN and CDR2 SYDVKM. V was clipped by 9 bases and J by 0 bases, with 14 bases between them. This CDR3 spans 14 amino acids. For the CDR3, the DNA is TGTGCCAGTTCGGGGTTAATCATGAACACTGAAGCTTTCTTT. This codes for CASSGLIMNTEAFF.

The V call is TRBV5-1, the J call TRBJ1-2, with 8 bases identical to TRBD1. The V and J ends lost 5 bases and 2 bases, in that order; junction bases with no gene match: 8. This CDR3 spans 15 amino acids. Germline CDR1 SGHRS, CDR2 YFSETQ. CDR3 residues: CASRRQGPGNYGYTF. The DNA of the CDR3 is TGCGCCAGCAGGAGACAGGGGCCGGGGAACTATGGCTACACCTTC.

The V gene is TRBV6-6, the J gene TRBJ2-7; D is perhaps TRBD2 (7 bases). Germline CDR1 reads MNHNY; CDR2 reads SVGAGI (reference sequence). The CDR3 spans 15 residues. Trimming removed 2 bases from V and 2 bases from J, with 13 bases in between. CDR3 sequence: CASSYAGRGTYEQYF. DNA of the CDR3: TGTGCCAGCAGTTACGCAGGGAGGGGGACCTACGAGCAGTACTTC.

The chain couples TRBV5-1 to TRBJ2-7; D gene unclear. Germline CDR1 and CDR2: SGHRS and YFSETQ. Deletions cut 4 bases from V and 3 bases from J, with 17 bases between. This CDR3 is 15 amino acids long. CDR3 sequence reads: CASSPTRRQDYEQYF. CDR3 coding DNA: TGCGCCAGCAGCCCTACGCGTCGGCAGGACTACGAGCAGTACTTC. Together with reference TRBV5-1 and TRBJ2-7, the CDR3 gives the full variable domain: KAGVTQTPRYLIKTRGQQVTLSCSPISGHRSVSWYQQTPGQGLQFLFEYFSETQRNKGNFPGRFSGRQFSNSRSEMNVSTLELGDSALYLCASSPTRRQDYEQYFGPGTRLTVT.

The chain recombines TRBV6-6 with TRBJ1-1; the match to TRBD1 covers 10 bases. Trimming removed 7 bases from V and 5 bases from J; junction bases left unmatched: 4. This CDR3 has 13 amino acids. Germline CDR1 MNHNY, CDR2 SVGAGI (reference sequence). Written as DNA, the CDR3 is TGTGCCAGCAAATGGGGACAGGGGACTGAAGCTTTCTTT. Translating it yields CASKWGQGTEAFF.

This rearrangement joins TRBV6-5 to TRBJ2-7; D not resolved. V lost 10 bases, J lost 5 bases, and 15 bases lay in between. Per germline, CDR1 MNHEY and CDR2 SVGAGI. The CDR3 totals 12 residues. CDR3 nucleotides: TGTGCCACAAGCAAGAGTGAGCACGAGCAGTACTTC. It specifies CATSKSEHEQYF.